What follows describes a single T cell receptor (beta chain). Assay: immunoSEQ multiplex PCR; the TCRdb copy retains only in-frame clones and omits some. Altogether tens of thousands of clones are present, over 80% being singletons, with the ten largest covering roughly 5%. The data derive from a study of technical replicates of blood from a handful of donors. This CDR3 is 14 amino acids long. V shed 0 bases and J 6 bases; nucleotides not matched to a gene: 2. Germline CDR1 SGDLS, CDR2 YYNGEE. The sequenced material came from PBMCs. V is TRBV9 and J is TRBJ1-4, with 7 bases fitting TRBD1. The TCR sequence derives from a human donor in good health. Some clones in this sample may be carry-over from other donors' samples. Here the CDR3 reads CASSVGQGYEKLFF. CDR3 in DNA: TGTGCCAGCAGCGTAGGACAGGGATATGAAAAACTGTTTTTT.